The clone carrying this T cell receptor beta chain was counted only a few times. Its target is unknown. The V end lost 5 bases, the J end lost 13 bases, and 18 bases lay between the germline ends. CDR1 and CDR2 from the germline V gene are MNHEY and SMNVEV (reference sequence). This CDR3 has 12 amino acids. By 5'RACE template switching, TCR cDNA was produced, with a universal primer site and UMIs added in the process. TCRdb re-called the 5' RACE reads with MiXCR, one entry per CDR3 protein. The sample has 150,000 to 200,000 distinct CDR3 sequences, roughly a tenth seen once; the top ten hold about a third. These data come from a study of T cells after yellow fever vaccination. Regarding the study as a whole: Boosting was followed by the reappearance of most primary-vaccination clones (96% CD4, about 90% CD8).

The V call is TRBV27, the J call TRBJ2-7; D is perhaps TRBD1 or TRBD2 (5 bases each). This specimen consisted of CD8+ T cells sorted from PBMCs, obtained 45 days after the yellow fever booster vaccination. The receptor was isolated from a man younger than 35 who received the YFV17D yellow fever vaccine. CDR3 amino acids: CASSGDGREFYV. The CDR3 DNA reads as TGTGCCAGCAGTGGGGACGGACGCGAGTTTTACGTC.